A selection of T cell receptor beta chains follows, all from one sample in a study of T-cell memory formation after mild COVID-19. A single record per CDR3 protein comes from TCRdb applying MiXCR to the 5' RACE reads. The data show roughly 200,000 distinct CDR3 sequences, about a sixth seen once. What was sequenced was PBMCs or a T cell subset sorted from them (not recorded which). Receptors were obtained from an adult woman who had mild COVID-19 (a few samples of this study predate the infection). Cell type and time point are not known. Each CDR3 is given with its conserved first and last residue. A D gene is named only where the DNA matches it firmly. Rows give clone size only sometimes, using once, few, many, or a class for an expanded clone.

V gene,clone size,D gene,J gene,CDR3 protein,CDR3 DNA
TRBV5-1,NA,TRBD1,TRBJ1-1,CASSLPGQGNTEAFF,TGCGCCAGCAGCTTGCCGGGACAGGGGAACACTGAAGCTTTCTTT
TRBV24-1,NA,NA,TRBJ2-3,CATSERRDTQYF,TGTGCCACCAGTGAAAGGCGGGATACGCAGTATTTT
TRBV29-1,few,NA,TRBJ1-1,CSVEVGGQNTEAFF,TGCAGCGTTGAAGTGGGGGGACAGAACACTGAAGCTTTCTTT
TRBV6-2/TRBV6-3,NA,TRBD2,TRBJ2-1,CASSYFGLAGVEQFF,TGTGCCAGCAGTTACTTCGGACTAGCGGGAGTCGAGCAGTTCTTC
TRBV5-1,NA,NA,TRBJ2-7,CASSLVGRVSSYEQYF,TGCGCCAGCAGCTTGGTAGGCAGGGTCAGCTCCTACGAGCAGTACTTC
TRBV20-1,NA,NA,TRBJ2-7,CSASEVGLSYEQYF,TGCAGTGCTTCGGAAGTGGGGCTCTCCTACGAGCAGTACTTC
TRBV12-3/TRBV12-4,NA,TRBD2,TRBJ2-7,CASSRPGLAGDYEQYF,TGTGCCAGCAGTCGCCCGGGACTAGCGGGGGACTACGAGCAGTACTTC
TRBV30,few,NA,TRBJ2-1,CAWGTGVAGNEQFF,TGTGCCTGGGGTACGGGCGTTGCTGGGAATGAGCAGTTCTTC
TRBV7-3,once,NA,TRBJ2-3,CASSAWASTDTQYF,TGTGCCAGCAGCGCCTGGGCTAGCACAGATACGCAGTATTTT
TRBV12-3/TRBV12-4,NA,NA,TRBJ2-1,CASSLRANSLLGGNEQFF,TGTGCCAGCAGTTTACGGGCTAACTCCCTTCTCGGGGGCAATGAGCAGTTCTTC
TRBV6-2/TRBV6-3,few,NA,TRBJ2-2,CASSVDITGELFF,TGTGCCAGCAGTGTAGACATTACTGGGGAGCTGTTTTTT
TRBV6-2/TRBV6-3,few,NA,TRBJ2-7,CASSSFLAAHEQYF,TGTGCCAGCAGTTCGTTCCTAGCAGCACACGAGCAGTACTTC
TRBV29-1,many,NA,TRBJ2-3,CSVEAYRAVNTQYF,TGCAGCGTAGAGGCCTACAGGGCGGTAAATACGCAGTATTTT